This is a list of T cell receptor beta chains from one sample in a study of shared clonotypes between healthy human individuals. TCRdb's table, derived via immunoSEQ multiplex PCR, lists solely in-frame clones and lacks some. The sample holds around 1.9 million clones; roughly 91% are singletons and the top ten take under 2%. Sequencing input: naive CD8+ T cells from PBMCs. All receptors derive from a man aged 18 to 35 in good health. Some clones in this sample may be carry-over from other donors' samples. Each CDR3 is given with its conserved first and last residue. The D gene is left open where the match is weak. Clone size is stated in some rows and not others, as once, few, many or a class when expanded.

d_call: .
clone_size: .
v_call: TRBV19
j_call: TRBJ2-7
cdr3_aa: CASSPASSSWYEQYF
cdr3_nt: TGTGCCAGTAGTCCCGCGTCTAGCAGTTGGTACGAGCAGTACTTC

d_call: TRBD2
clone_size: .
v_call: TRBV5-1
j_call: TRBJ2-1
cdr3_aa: CASSQRERGIDEQFF
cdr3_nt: TGCGCCAGCAGTCAGCGGGAAAGGGGAATAGATGAGCAGTTCTTC

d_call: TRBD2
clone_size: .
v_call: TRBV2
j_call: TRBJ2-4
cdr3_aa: CASRATTSGRSLIQYF
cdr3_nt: TGTGCCAGCAGAGCCACTACTAGCGGGAGGTCCCTCATTCAGTACTTC

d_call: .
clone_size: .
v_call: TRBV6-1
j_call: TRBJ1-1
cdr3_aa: CASSYTEAFF
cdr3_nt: TGTGCCAGCAGTTACACTGAAGCTTTCTTT

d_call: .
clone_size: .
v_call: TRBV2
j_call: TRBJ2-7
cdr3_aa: CASSLGNRHYEQYF
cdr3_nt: TGTGCCAGCAGCCTAGGTAACAGACACTACGAGCAGTACTTC

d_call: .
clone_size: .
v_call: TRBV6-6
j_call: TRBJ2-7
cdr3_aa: CASSTSAGQYEQYF
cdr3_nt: TGTGCCAGCAGTACATCAGCCGGACAGTACGAGCAGTACTTC

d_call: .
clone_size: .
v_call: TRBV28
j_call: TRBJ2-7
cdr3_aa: CASSLGGGEAYEQYF
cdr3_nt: TGTGCCAGCAGTTTGGGAGGGGGGGAAGCCTACGAGCAGTACTTC

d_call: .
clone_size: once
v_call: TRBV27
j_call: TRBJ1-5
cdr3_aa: CASSLLLNPRVFGNQPQHF
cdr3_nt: TGTGCCAGCAGTTTGCTTCTGAATCCTAGGGTTTTTGGCAATCAGCCCCAGCATTTT

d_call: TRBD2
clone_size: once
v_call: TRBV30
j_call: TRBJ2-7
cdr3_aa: CAFRLAGEGPYEQYF
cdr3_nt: TGTGCCTTCCGACTAGCGGGAGAGGGCCCCTACGAGCAGTACTTC

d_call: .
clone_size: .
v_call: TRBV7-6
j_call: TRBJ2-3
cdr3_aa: CASSSERGSGASTDTQYF
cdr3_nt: TGTGCCAGCAGCTCCGAGAGGGGTAGCGGCGCTAGCACAGATACGCAGTATTTT

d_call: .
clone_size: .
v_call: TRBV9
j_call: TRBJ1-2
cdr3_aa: CASSVGYGTNYGYTF
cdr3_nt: TGTGCCAGCAGCGTAGGTTACGGAACTAACTATGGCTACACCTTC

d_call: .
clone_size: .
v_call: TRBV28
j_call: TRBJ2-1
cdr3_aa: CASSSLRGIGVNEQFF
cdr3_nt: TGTGCCAGCAGTAGCCTCAGGGGCATCGGTGTGAATGAGCAGTTCTTC

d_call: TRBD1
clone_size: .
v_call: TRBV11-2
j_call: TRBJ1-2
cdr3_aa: CASSTRDSPRGPNYGYTF
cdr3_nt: TGTGCCAGCAGCACTAGGGACTCCCCCAGGGGGCCTAACTATGGCTACACCTTC

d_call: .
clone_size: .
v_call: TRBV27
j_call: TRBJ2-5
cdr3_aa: CASSLQRGETQYF
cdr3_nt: TGTGCCAGCAGTTTACAGCGAGGAGAGACCCAGTACTTC

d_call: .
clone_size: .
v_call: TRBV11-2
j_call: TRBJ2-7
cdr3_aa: CASSLEYGAGYEQYF
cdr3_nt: TGTGCCAGCAGCTTAGAGTACGGGGCTGGCTACGAGCAGTACTTC

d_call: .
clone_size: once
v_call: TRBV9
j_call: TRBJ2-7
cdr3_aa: CASSVGAGGYEQYF
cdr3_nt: TGTGCCAGCAGCGTAGGCGCAGGTGGCTACGAGCAGTACTTC

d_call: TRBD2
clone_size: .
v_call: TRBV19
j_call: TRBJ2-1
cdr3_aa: CASTPPGLAGRNEQFF
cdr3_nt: TGTGCCAGTACCCCTCCGGGACTAGCGGGCCGCAATGAGCAGTTCTTC

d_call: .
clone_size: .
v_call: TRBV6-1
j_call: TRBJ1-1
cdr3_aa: CASSRRGGEAFF
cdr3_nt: TGTGCCAGCAGTAGACGGGGGGGTGAAGCTTTCTTT

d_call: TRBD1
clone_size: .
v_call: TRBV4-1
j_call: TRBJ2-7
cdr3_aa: CASSHLTGGSYEQYF
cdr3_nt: TGCGCCAGCAGCCACCTGACAGGGGGCTCCTACGAGCAGTACTTC

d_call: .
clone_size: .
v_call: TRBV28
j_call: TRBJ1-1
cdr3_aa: CASSSLRQVHTEAFF
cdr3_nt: TGTGCCAGCAGTTCTCTCAGACAGGTCCACACTGAAGCTTTCTTT

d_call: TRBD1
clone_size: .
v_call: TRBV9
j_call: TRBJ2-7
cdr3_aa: CASSVGGGDEQYF
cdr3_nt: TGTGCCAGCAGCGTAGGAGGGGGCGACGAGCAGTACTTC

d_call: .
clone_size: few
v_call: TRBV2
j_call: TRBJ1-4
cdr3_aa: CASSARAGGPNEKLFF
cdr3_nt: TGTGCCAGCAGTGCAAGGGCCGGGGGCCCTAATGAAAAACTGTTTTTT

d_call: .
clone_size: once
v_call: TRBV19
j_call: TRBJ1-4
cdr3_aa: CASEATRIMDTHSKTNEKLFF
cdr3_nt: TGTGCCAGTGAAGCGACACGAATTATGGACACTCATAGTAAGACTAATGAAAAACTGTTTTTT

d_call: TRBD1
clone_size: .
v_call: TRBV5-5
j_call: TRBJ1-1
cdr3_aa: CASSRQGFGAEAFF
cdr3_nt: TGTGCCAGCAGCCGACAGGGATTCGGGGCTGAAGCTTTCTTT

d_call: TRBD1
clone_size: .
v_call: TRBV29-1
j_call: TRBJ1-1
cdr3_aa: CSVETSGGGWNTEAFF
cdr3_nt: TGCAGCGTTGAAACCTCAGGGGGAGGCTGGAACACTGAAGCTTTCTTT

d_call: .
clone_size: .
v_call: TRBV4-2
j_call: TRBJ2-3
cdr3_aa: CASSPEELDTQYF
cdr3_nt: TGTGCCAGCAGCCCGGAGGAGCTCGATACGCAGTATTTT

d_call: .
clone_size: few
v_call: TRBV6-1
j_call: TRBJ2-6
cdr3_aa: CASSGRVSGANVLTF
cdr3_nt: TGTGCCAGCAGTGGTCGAGTTTCTGGGGCCAACGTCCTGACTTTC

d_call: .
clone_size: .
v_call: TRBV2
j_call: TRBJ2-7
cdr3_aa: CASQGTTYEQYF
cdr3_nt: TGTGCCAGCCAGGGAACCACCTACGAGCAGTACTTC

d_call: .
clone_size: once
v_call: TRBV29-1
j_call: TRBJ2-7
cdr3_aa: CSVELTGSYEQYF
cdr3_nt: TGCAGCGTTGAACTTACAGGTTCCTACGAGCAGTACTTC

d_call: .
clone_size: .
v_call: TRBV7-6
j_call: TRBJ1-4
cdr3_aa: CASSPPPWTNEKLFF
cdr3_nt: TGTGCCAGCAGCCCCCCCCCATGGACTAATGAAAAACTGTTTTTT

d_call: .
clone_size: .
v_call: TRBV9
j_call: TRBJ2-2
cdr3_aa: CASSPGGYPTGELFF
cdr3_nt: TGTGCCAGCAGCCCGGGGGGCTACCCCACCGGGGAGCTGTTTTTT

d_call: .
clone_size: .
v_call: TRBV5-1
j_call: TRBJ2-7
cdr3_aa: CASGGGIGYEQYF
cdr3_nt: TGCGCCAGCGGAGGGGGAATTGGCTACGAGCAGTACTTC

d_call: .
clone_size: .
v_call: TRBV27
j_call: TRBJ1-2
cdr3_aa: CASSPKGVGGYTF
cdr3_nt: TGTGCCAGCAGTCCCAAGGGGGTTGGGGGCTACACCTTC

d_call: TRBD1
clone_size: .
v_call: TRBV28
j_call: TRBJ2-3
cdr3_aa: CASRTGVVNTDTQYF
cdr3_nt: TGTGCCAGCAGAACAGGGGTCGTCAACACAGATACGCAGTATTTT

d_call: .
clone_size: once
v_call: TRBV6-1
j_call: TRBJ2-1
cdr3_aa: CASSEVGMIRPSSYNEQFF
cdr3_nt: TGTGCCAGCAGTGAGGTTGGCATGATTAGACCAAGCTCCTACAATGAGCAGTTCTTC

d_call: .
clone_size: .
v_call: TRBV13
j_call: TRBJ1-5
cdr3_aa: CASSSRGNQPQHF
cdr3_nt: TGTGCCAGCAGCTCACGAGGGAATCAGCCCCAGCATTTT